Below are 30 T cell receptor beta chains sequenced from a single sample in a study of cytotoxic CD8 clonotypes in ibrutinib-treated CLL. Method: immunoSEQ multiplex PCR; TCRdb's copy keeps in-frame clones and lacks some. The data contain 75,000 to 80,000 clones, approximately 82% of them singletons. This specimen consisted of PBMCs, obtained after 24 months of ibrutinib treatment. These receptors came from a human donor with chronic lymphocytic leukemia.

This CDR3 is CASSGQGVYNEQFF. The CDR3 DNA sequence: TGTGCCAGCAGCGGCCAGGGAGTCTACAATGAGCAGTTCTTC. The chain uses TRBV5-8 and TRBJ2-1; the D gene could be TRBD1 or TRBD2 (5 bases each). Trimming cost V 4 bases and J 3 bases, with 11 bases left between them. Germline assignment: CDR1 SGHTS and CDR2 YDEGEE. CDR3 length: 14 residues.

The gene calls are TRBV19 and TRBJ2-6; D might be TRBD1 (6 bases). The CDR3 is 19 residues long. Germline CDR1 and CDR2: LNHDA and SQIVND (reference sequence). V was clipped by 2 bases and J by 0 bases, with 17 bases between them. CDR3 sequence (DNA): TGTGCCAGTAGTATACTGGGGGCGACGCGTATCTCTGGGGCCAACGTCCTGACTTTC. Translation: CASSILGATRISGANVLTF.

In nucleotides, the CDR3 is TGTGCCAGCAACTTCCTAGCGGGAGGTGGCAATGAGCAGTTCTTC. This sequence encodes CASNFLAGGGNEQFF. The chain is built from TRBV28 and TRBJ2-1; TRBD2 matches at 11 bases. The length of the CDR3 is 15 residues. Germline loops: CDR1 MDHEN, CDR2 SYDVKM. Trimming at V came to 7 bases and at J to 6 bases, leaving 8 bases not matched to a gene.

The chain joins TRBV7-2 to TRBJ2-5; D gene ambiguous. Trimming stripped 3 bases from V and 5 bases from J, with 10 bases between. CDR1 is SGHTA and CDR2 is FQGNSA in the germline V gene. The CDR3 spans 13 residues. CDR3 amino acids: CASSFQETETQYF. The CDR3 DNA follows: TGTGCCAGCAGCTTCCAGGAGACGGAGACCCAGTACTTC. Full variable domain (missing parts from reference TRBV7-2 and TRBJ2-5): GAGVSQSPSNKVTEKGKDVELRCDPISGHTALYWYRQSLGQGLEFLIYFQGNSAPDKSGLPSDRFSAERTGGSVSTLTIQRTQQEDSAVYLCASSFQETETQYFGPGTRLLVL.

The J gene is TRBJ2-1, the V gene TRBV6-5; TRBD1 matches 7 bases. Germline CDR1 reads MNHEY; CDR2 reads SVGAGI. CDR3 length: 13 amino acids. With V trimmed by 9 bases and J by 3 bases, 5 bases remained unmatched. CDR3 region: CASSGQDYNEQFF. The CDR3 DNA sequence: TGTGCCAGTTCCGGACAGGACTACAATGAGCAGTTCTTC.

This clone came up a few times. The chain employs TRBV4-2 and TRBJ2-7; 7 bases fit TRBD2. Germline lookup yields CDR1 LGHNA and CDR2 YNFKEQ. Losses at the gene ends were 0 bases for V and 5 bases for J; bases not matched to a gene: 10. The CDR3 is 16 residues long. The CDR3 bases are TGTGCCAGCAGCCAAGAGTGGCGGGCGGGAGCGGACGAGCAGTACTTC. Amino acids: CASSQEWRAGADEQYF.

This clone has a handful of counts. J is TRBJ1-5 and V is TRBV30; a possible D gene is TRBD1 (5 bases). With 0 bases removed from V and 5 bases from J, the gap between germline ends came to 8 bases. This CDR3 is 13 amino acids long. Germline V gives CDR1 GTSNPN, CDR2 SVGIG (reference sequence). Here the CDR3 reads CAWSVGADQPQHF. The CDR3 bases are TGTGCCTGGAGTGTAGGGGCCGATCAGCCCCAGCATTTT.

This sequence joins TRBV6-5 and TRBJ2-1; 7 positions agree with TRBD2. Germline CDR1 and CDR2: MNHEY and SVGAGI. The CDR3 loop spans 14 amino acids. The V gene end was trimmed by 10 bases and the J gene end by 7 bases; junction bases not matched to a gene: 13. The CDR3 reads CATQRGGSGNEQFF. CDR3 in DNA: TGTGCCACTCAACGGGGCGGGAGTGGTAATGAGCAGTTCTTC.

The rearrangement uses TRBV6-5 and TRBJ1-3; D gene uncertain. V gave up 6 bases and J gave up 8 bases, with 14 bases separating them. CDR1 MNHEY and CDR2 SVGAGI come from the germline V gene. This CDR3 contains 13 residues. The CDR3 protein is CASSRSGVDTIYF. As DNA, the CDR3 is TGTGCCAGCAGCCGCTCTGGGGTAGACACCATATATTTT.

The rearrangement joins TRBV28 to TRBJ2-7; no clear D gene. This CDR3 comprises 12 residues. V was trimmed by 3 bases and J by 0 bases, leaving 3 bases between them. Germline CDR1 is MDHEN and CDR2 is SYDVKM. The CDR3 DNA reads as TGTGCCAGCAGTTTTCGCTCCTACGAGCAGTACTTC. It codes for CASSFRSYEQYF.

This chain's CDR3 is CASSRAWDSSSGANVLTF. In DNA form, the CDR3 reads TGTGCCAGCAGTCGAGCCTGGGACAGCAGCTCTGGGGCCAACGTCCTGACTTTC. The V gene is TRBV5-6, the J gene TRBJ2-6, with 7 nucleotides matching TRBD1. The J segment lost 0 bases and the V segment lost 5 bases, leaving 11 bases of the junction unmatched. The CDR3 contains 18 residues. Germline-derived CDR1 and CDR2 are SGHDT and YYEEEE.

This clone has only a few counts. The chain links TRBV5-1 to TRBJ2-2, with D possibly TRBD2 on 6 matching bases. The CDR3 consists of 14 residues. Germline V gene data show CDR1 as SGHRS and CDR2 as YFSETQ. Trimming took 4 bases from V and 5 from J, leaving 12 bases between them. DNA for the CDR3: TGCGCCAGCAGCCCAATGGGGGGTACCGGGGAGCTGTTTTTT. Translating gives CASSPMGGTGELFF. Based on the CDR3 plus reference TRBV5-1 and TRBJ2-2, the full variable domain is KAGVTQTPRYLIKTRGQQVTLSCSPISGHRSVSWYQQTPGQGLQFLFEYFSETQRNKGNFPGRFSGRQFSNSRSEMNVSTLELGDSALYLCASSPMGGTGELFFGEGSRLTVL.

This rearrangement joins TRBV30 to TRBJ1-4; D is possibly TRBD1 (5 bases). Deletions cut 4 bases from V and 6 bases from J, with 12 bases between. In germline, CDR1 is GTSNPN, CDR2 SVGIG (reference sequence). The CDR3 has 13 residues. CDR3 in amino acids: CAWTGGLDEKLFF. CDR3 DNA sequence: TGTGCCTGGACCGGGGGGTTGGATGAAAAACTGTTTTTT.

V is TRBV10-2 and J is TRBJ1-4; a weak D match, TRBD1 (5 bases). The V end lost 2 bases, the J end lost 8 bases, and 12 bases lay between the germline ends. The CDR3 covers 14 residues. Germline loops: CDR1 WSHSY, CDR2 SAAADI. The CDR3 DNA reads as TGCGCCAGCAGTGAGCGGGGGTTTGGAGAAAAACTGTTTTTT. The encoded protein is CASSERGFGEKLFF.

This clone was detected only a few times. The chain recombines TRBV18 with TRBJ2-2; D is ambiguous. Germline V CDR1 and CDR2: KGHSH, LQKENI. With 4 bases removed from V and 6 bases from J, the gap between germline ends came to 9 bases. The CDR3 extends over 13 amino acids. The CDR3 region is CASSRPGSGELFF. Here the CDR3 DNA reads TGTGCCAGCTCACGCCCAGGTTCCGGGGAGCTGTTTTTT.

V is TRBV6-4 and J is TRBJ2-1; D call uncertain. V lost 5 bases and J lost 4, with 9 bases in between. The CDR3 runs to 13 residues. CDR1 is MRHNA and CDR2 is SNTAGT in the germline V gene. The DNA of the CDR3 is TGTGCCAGCAGTCTAGAACTGTACAATGAGCAGTTCTTC. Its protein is CASSLELYNEQFF.

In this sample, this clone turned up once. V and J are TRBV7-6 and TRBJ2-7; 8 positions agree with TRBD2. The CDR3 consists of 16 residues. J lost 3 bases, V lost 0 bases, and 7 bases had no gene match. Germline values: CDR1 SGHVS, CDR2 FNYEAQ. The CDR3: CASSLAATAGGYEQYF. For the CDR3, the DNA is TGTGCCAGCAGCTTAGCGGCGACTGCGGGAGGCTACGAGCAGTACTTC.

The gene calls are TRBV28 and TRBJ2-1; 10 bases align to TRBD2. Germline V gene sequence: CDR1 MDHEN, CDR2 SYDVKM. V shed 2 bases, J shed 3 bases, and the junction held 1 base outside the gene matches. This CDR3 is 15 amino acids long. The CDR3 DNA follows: TGTGCCAGCAGTTTAGCTAGCGGGAGCTACAATGAGCAGTTCTTC. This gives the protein CASSLASGSYNEQFF.

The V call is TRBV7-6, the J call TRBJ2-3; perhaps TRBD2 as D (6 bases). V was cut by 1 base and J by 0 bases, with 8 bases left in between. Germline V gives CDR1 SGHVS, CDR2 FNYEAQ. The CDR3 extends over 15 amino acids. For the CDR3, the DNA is TGTGCCAGCAGCTTAGTCGGGGGAAGCACAGATACGCAGTATTTT. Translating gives CASSLVGGSTDTQYF.

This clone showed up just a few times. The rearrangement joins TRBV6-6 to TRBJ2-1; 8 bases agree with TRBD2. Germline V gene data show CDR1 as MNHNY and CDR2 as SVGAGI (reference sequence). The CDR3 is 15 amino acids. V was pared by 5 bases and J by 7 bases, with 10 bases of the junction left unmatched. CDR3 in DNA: TGTGCCAGCAGTAAGCCGGGACTAGTGGTGAATGAGCAGTTCTTC. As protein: CASSKPGLVVNEQFF.

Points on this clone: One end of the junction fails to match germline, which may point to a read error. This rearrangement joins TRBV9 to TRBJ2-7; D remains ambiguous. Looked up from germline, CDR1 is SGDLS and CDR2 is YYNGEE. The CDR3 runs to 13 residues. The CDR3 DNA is TGTGCCAGCAGCGCCATTGACGGATCGCCGGTGATCTTC. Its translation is CASSAIDGSPVIF.

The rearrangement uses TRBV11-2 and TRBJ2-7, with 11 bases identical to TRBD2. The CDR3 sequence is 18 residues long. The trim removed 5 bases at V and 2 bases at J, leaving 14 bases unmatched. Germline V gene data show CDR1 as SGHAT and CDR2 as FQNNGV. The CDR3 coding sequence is TGTGCCAGCAGCATGGGACTAGCGGATAGAAAGTTGCCCTACGAGCAGTACTTC. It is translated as CASSMGLADRKLPYEQYF.

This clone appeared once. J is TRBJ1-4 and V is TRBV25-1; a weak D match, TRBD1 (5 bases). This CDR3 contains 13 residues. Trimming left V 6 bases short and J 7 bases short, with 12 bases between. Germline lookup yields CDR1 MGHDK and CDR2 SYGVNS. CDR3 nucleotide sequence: TGTGCCAGCAGAGACTCCGGGGCTGAAAAACTGTTTTTT. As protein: CASRDSGAEKLFF.

The CDR3 reads CASSLGWAGGYNEQFF. The CDR3 nucleotides are TGTGCCAGCAGCTTAGGGTGGGCGGGAGGCTACAATGAGCAGTTCTTC. This sequence joins TRBV11-2 and TRBJ2-1; TRBD2 matches at 8 bases. The CDR3 length is 16 residues. Germline V lookup: CDR1 SGHAT, CDR2 FQNNGV. J gave up 3 bases and V 1 base, and 5 bases lay outside the gene matches.

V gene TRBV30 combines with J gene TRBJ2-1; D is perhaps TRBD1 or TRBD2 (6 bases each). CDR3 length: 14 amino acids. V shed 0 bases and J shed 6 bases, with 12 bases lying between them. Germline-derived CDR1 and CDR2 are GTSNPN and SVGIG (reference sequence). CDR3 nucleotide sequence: TGTGCCTGGAGTGTCTCGGGGGCAAGCAATGAGCAGTTCTTC. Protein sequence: CAWSVSGASNEQFF.

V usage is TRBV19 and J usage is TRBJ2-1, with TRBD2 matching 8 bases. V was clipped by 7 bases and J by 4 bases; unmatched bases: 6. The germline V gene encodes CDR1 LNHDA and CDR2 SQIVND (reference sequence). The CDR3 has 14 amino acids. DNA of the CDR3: TGTGCCAGTATGAGCGGGAGAATGTACAATGAGCAGTTCTTC. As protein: CASMSGRMYNEQFF.

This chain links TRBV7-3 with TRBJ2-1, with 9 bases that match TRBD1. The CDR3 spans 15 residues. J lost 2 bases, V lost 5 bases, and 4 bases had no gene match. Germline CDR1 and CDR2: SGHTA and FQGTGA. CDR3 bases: TGTGCCAGCAGCCTGGACAGGGGACCCTACAATGAGCAGTTCTTC. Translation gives CASSLDRGPYNEQFF.

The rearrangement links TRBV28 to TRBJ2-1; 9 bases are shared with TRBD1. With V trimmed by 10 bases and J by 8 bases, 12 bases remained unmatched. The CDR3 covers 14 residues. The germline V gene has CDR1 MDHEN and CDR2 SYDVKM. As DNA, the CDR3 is TGTGCCATAGCGCTGGGGGACAGGGCGTATGAGCAGTTCTTC. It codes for CAIALGDRAYEQFF.

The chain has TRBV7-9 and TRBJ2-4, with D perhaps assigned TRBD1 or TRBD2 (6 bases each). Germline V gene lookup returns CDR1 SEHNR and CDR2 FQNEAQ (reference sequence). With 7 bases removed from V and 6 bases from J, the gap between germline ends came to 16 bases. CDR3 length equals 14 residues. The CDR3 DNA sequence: TGTGCCAGCACCCTGGGTGGGGGGCTAAACATTCAGTACTTC. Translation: CASTLGGGLNIQYF. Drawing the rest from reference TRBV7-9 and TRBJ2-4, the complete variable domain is DTGVSQNPRHKITKRGQNVTFRCDPISEHNRLYWYRQTLGQGPEFLTYFQNEAQLEKSRLLSDRFSAERPKGSFSTLEIQRTEQGDSAMYLCASTLGGGLNIQYFGAGTRLSVL.

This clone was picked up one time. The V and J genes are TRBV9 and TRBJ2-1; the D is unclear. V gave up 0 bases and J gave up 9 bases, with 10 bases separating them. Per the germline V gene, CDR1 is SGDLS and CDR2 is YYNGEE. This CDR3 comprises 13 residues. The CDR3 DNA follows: TGTGCCAGCAGCGTAGATCTTGCCGGTGAGCAGTTCTTC. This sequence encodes CASSVDLAGEQFF.